This T cell receptor beta chain was sequenced during a study of Tregs in tolerant kidney transplant recipients. The overall study: CD4+CD25+CD127- cells came from approximately three-day belatacept mixed lymphocyte reactions, some with 5-day graft donor restimulation.

Details on this clone: Its specificity is unknown.

The germline CDR1 and CDR2 sequences are MNHNY and SVGAGI (reference sequence). CDR3 length: 15 amino acids. Unmatched junction bases numbered 10, after V lost 8 bases and J lost 4 bases. Clones were read by immunoSEQ multiplex PCR, and TCRdb kept only the in-frame ones, dropping some. The sample contains 30,000 to 35,000 clones, 65% to 85% of which appear only once. The chain combines TRBV6-6 with TRBJ1-5, with 8 bases lining up with TRBD1. The sample was Tregs from blood cultured with allogeneic cells. The TCR sequence derives from a human donor in good health. CDR3 protein: CASCPGTGFNQPQHF. In DNA form, the CDR3 reads TGTGCCAGCTGCCCAGGGACAGGCTTTAATCAGCCCCAGCATTTT.